This T cell receptor (beta chain) was profiled in a study of regulatory T cells in long-lasting Graves disease. In germline, CDR1 is DFQATT, CDR2 SNEGSKA (reference sequence). V lost 0 bases to trimming and J lost 5 bases, with 16 bases between them. The CDR3 spans 15 residues. Time point defined: persistent/refractory GD, antithyroid drugs over 5 years with positive TRAb. The authors made the TCR library using RNA they extracted from PBMCs. Xi'an, China, was home to the endocrinology department that provided patients. The TCR beta library used iRepertoire HTBI primers with Arm-PCR amplification of CDR3. Via MiXCR, TCRdb re-called the multiplex PCR reads, giving one row per CDR3 protein. The sample consists of hundreds of thousands of distinct CDR3 sequences, 25% to 35% of them appearing once.

The rearrangement uses TRBV20-1 and TRBJ2-5; unclear D gene. The sequenced sample was peripheral blood mononuclear cells (PBMCs), obtained when the disease was refractory, from a patient treated with antithyroid drugs. The source is a female donor with Graves disease. The CDR3 DNA reads TGCAGTGCTAGAGATCGGCAGCGAGAAGGGGAGACCCAGTACTTC. It translates to CSARDRQREGETQYF.